The T cell receptor (beta chain) described here comes from a study of control samples from healthy donors and cancer patients. TCRdb's table, derived via immunoSEQ multiplex PCR, lists solely in-frame clones and lacks some. In the table there are 90,000 to 100,000 clones, approximately 78% of which are singletons. The V gene's germline CDR1 is MDHEN and CDR2 SYDVKM. Trimming took 2 bases from V and 6 from J, leaving 11 bases between them. CDR3 length equals 14 residues. The sequence was collected from a man aged 55 to 70 in good health. Sequenced material: blood. This chain connects TRBV28 to TRBJ1-5; D is perhaps TRBD1 (5 bases). CDR3 sequence reads: CASSLQGVSQPQHF. Written as DNA, the CDR3 is TGTGCCAGCAGTTTACAAGGGGTGAGTCAGCCCCAGCATTTT.